The TCR beta chain under discussion was sequenced for a study of shared clonotypes between healthy human individuals. In the naive CD8 group, cells lacked CD45RO and were positively selected for CCR7, so terminally differentiated effector memory CD45RA+ cells were left out. Participating donors were healthy, HIV-negative adults free of recent acute infections or vaccinations. The germline gives CDR1 SGHTA, CDR2 FQGNSA. The V and J ends lost 3 bases and 7 bases, in that order; junction bases with no gene match: 9. The CDR3 is made up of 15 amino acids. Assay: immunoSEQ multiplex PCR; the TCRdb copy retains only in-frame clones and omits some. The repertoire includes 1.5 million to 2.5 million clones, approximately 94% of them detected once, and 1.2% sits in the top ten.

The specimen was naive CD8+ T cells sorted from blood. This receptor was taken from a man younger than 30 in good health. The V and J genes are TRBV7-2 and TRBJ2-1; 7 positions agree with TRBD2. The CDR3 protein is CASSFWPAGVNEQFF. The CDR3 DNA is TGTGCCAGCAGCTTTTGGCCGGCGGGAGTGAATGAGCAGTTCTTC.